A selection of T cell receptor beta chains follows, all from one sample in a study of blood T cell repertoires in COVID-19. Sequencing used immunoSEQ multiplex PCR; TCRdb keeps in-frame clones, though not all of them. The table records roughly 230,000 clones, over 70% of them present only once. The sample was peripheral blood. The receptors here all came from a man aged 35-49 years with acute or convalescent COVID-19. Each CDR3 is given with its conserved first and last residue. D genes are given only for firm matches. Only part of the rows carry a size: once, few, many, or a class if the clone is expanded.

>TRBJ2-2|-|TRBD2|TRBV11-2
CASSPAGPGELFF
TGTGCCAGCAGCCCAGCGGGGCCCGGGGAGCTGTTTTTT
>TRBJ2-7|-|-|TRBV12-3/TRBV12-4
CASSLSRGEQYF
TGTGCCAGCAGTTTATCGCGGGGCGAGCAGTACTTC
>TRBJ2-7|once|TRBD1|TRBV18
CASSPGQGESYEQYF
TGTGCCAGCTCCCCCGGACAGGGTGAGTCCTACGAGCAGTACTTC
>TRBJ2-3|-|TRBD2|TRBV10-3
CAIGTSGRVDTQYF
TGTGCCATCGGGACTAGCGGGAGGGTAGATACGCAGTATTTT
>TRBJ1-5|few|TRBD1|TRBV19
CASSIRQGGQPQHF
TGTGCCAGTAGTATAAGACAGGGTGGACAGCCCCAGCATTTT
>TRBJ2-5|-|-|TRBV7-7
CASSPSEGGWETQYF
TGTGCCAGCAGCCCGTCGGAGGGCGGGTGGGAGACCCAGTACTTC
>TRBJ1-2|-|TRBD1|TRBV27
CASSLSGTGGNGYTF
TGTGCCAGCAGTTTATCCGGGACAGGGGGAAATGGCTACACCTTC
>TRBJ1-1|-|TRBD1|TRBV10-3
CAISESGQGWDTEAFF
TGTGCCATCAGTGAGTCGGGACAGGGGTGGGACACTGAAGCTTTCTTT
>TRBJ1-2|-|TRBD1|TRBV14
CASSPDRVYGYTF
TGTGCCAGCAGCCCCGACAGGGTCTATGGCTACACCTTC
>TRBJ2-2|-|TRBD2|TRBV3-1/TRBV3-2
CASSRGRPGELFF
TGTGCCAGCAGCCGCGGGAGGCCCGGGGAGCTGTTTTTT
>TRBJ1-4|-|-|TRBV7-2
CASKDSSLEKLFF
TGTGCCAGCAAGGACAGCTCCCTTGAAAAACTGTTTTTT
>TRBJ1-6|few|-|TRBV5-1
CASSLGQGNSPLHF
TGCGCCAGCAGCTTGGGGCAGGGAAATTCACCCCTCCACTTT
>TRBJ2-3|-|TRBD2|TRBV7-7
CASSLAVGAGEDTQYF
TGTGCCAGCAGCTTAGCTGTCGGGGCGGGAGAAGATACGCAGTATTTT
>TRBJ2-7|few|TRBD2|TRBV6-1
CASSELGGTSGSYEQYF
TGTGCCAGCAGTGAACTAGGCGGGACTAGCGGTTCCTACGAGCAGTACTTC
>TRBJ2-1|-|-|TRBV30
CAWSNRRLDNEQFF
TGTGCCTGGAGTAACAGGCGCCTGGACAATGAGCAGTTCTTC
>TRBJ1-1|-|-|TRBV28
CASRGPADTEAFF
TGTGCCAGCAGGGGTCCCGCGGACACTGAAGCTTTCTTT
>TRBJ2-3|-|TRBD1|TRBV5-4
CASSLALGGGTDTQYF
TGTGCCAGCAGCTTGGCCCTAGGGGGCGGCACAGATACGCAGTATTTT
>TRBJ1-1|-|-|TRBV3-1/TRBV3-2
CASSQARGNTEAFF
TGTGCCAGCAGCCAAGCTCGCGGGAACACTGAAGCTTTCTTT
>TRBJ2-3|-|TRBD2|TRBV4-2
CASSQRGTSGHLKTDTQYF
TGTGCCAGCAGCCAAAGGGGGACTAGCGGACACTTGAAGACAGATACGCAGTATTTT
>TRBJ2-3|-|-|TRBV11-2
CASSLDLHRGTDTQYF
TGTGCCAGCAGCTTAGATTTGCATCGGGGCACAGATACGCAGTATTTT
>TRBJ2-3|-|TRBD2|TRBV19
CASSIGTRADTQYF
TGTGCCAGTAGTATAGGGACTAGGGCAGATACGCAGTATTTT
>TRBJ1-1|-|-|TRBV14
CASSLVLGGNTEAFF
TGTGCCAGCAGCCTGGTGTTGGGGGGGAACACTGAAGCTTTCTTT
>TRBJ2-5|once|TRBD2|TRBV11-2
CASSTTRTSGLETQYF
TGTGCCAGCAGCACTACCCGGACTAGCGGCCTCGAGACCCAGTACTTC
>TRBJ1-2|-|TRBD1|TRBV4-2
CASTGTGESGYTF
TGTGCCAGCACCGGGACAGGGGAGAGTGGCTACACCTTC
>TRBJ2-7|-|TRBD2|TRBV3-1/TRBV3-2
CASSQAPGTSGSYEQYF
TGTGCCAGCAGCCAAGCACCCGGGACTAGCGGGAGCTACGAGCAGTACTTC
>TRBJ2-1|-|TRBD2|TRBV19
CASSPSGSSYNEQFF
TGTGCCAGTAGCCCTAGCGGGAGTTCCTACAATGAGCAGTTCTTC
>TRBJ1-1|-|-|TRBV18
CASSPERAEAFF
TGTGCCAGCTCCCCCGAGCGGGCTGAAGCTTTCTTT
>TRBJ2-5|-|-|TRBV9
CASSLTGSEETQYF
TGTGCCAGCAGCTTAACGGGGTCGGAAGAGACCCAGTACTTC
>TRBJ1-3|-|-|TRBV7-9
CASSRYSLSGNTIYF
TGTGCCAGCAGCAGATACTCCCTGTCGGGAAACACCATATATTTT
>TRBJ2-2|-|TRBD2|TRBV18
CASSPPVEAGVFGELFF
TGTGCCAGCTCACCACCGGTCGAAGCGGGAGTTTTCGGGGAGCTGTTTTTT
>TRBJ1-4|-|TRBD1|TRBV7-9
CASSSRTGYGEKLFF
TGTGCCAGCAGCTCGCGGACAGGGTATGGTGAAAAACTGTTTTTT
>TRBJ2-1|-|TRBD2|TRBV7-8
CASSLARAASGNLDEQFF
TGTGCCAGCAGCTTAGCGAGGGCAGCTAGCGGGAATTTGGATGAGCAGTTCTTC
>TRBJ1-5|once|-|TRBV2
CASSEEKPLRNQPQHF
TGTGCCAGCAGTGAGGAGAAGCCCCTTCGAAATCAGCCCCAGCATTTT
>TRBJ1-1|-|TRBD1|TRBV3-1/TRBV3-2
CASSHSTGSTEAFF
TGTGCCAGCAGCCACTCGACAGGGAGCACTGAAGCTTTCTTT
>TRBJ1-2|-|TRBD1|TRBV12-3/TRBV12-4
CASSQGTGYGYTF
TGTGCCAGCAGTCAGGGGACAGGGTATGGCTACACCTTC
>TRBJ1-2|-|-|TRBV7-9
CASSFDSSGYTF
TGTGCCAGCAGCTTCGACTCGTCGGGCTACACCTTC
>TRBJ2-1|-|-|TRBV30
CAWSGLGPNGRQFF
TGTGCCTGGAGTGGGTTAGGGCCGAACGGGAGGCAGTTCTTC
>TRBJ2-3|once|-|TRBV4-3
CASSAQRPDTQYF
TGCGCCAGCAGTGCTCAGCGCCCAGATACGCAGTATTTT
>TRBJ2-7|few|-|TRBV21-1
CASNDGRASYEQYF
TGTGCCAGCAACGACGGGAGGGCCTCCTACGAGCAGTACTTC
>TRBJ2-5|-|TRBD1|TRBV24-1
CATSEQGAETQYF
TGTGCCACCAGTGAGCAGGGGGCAGAGACCCAGTACTTC
>TRBJ2-3|-|TRBD2|TRBV19
CASSNRLAGGHISTDTQYF
TGTGCCAGTAGTAACCGACTAGCGGGAGGCCATATTAGCACAGATACGCAGTATTTT
>TRBJ2-2|-|TRBD2|TRBV29-1
CSVDGTSPGELFF
TGCAGCGTTGATGGGACTAGCCCCGGGGAGCTGTTTTTT
>TRBJ2-2|-|-|TRBV11-2
CASSFRGANTGELFF
TGTGCCAGCAGCTTTCGCGGGGCGAACACCGGGGAGCTGTTTTTT
>TRBJ1-1|few|TRBD1|TRBV27
CASGTGGRTEAFF
TGTGCCAGCGGGACAGGGGGCCGGACTGAAGCTTTCTTT
>TRBJ2-5|-|TRBD2|TRBV5-1
CASSLGLAQETQYF
TGCGCCAGCAGCTTGGGACTAGCCCAAGAGACCCAGTACTTC
>TRBJ2-5|-|TRBD2|TRBV15
CATSTQAGVGETQYF
TGTGCCACCAGCACTCAAGCGGGAGTGGGAGAGACCCAGTACTTC
>TRBJ2-1|-|-|TRBV4-1
CASSQVVLVRYNEQFF
TGCGCCAGCAGCCAAGTTGTACTTGTAAGATACAATGAGCAGTTCTTC